This T cell receptor beta chain was found in a study of shared clonotypes between healthy human individuals. Only in-frame clones appear in the TCRdb table, and some are missing; sequencing was by immunoSEQ multiplex PCR. The table includes roughly 1,600,000 clones, 98% detected once. Worth noting for this clone: What it binds is unknown.

V lost 4 bases and J lost 0, with 15 bases in between. CDR1 is SGHAT and CDR2 is FQNNGV in the germline V gene. This CDR3 comprises 16 residues. Whole-study results and caveats: Non-shared clonotypes showed lower generation probabilities than clonotypes common to all four donors.

Adult donors, all healthy and HIV-negative, had no recent acute infections or vaccinations. This rearrangement joins TRBV11-2 to TRBJ2-5; tentatively, D is TRBD2 (5 bases). The receptor was derived from a man between 25 and 39 years old in good health. Sequencing used naive CD4+ T cells sorted from blood. Subset of the sample: CD45RA+ positively selected. This CDR3 reads CASSSPRGKYQETQYF. DNA of the CDR3: TGTGCCAGCAGCTCCCCCCGGGGAAAGTACCAAGAGACCCAGTACTTC. The full variable domain, completed using reference TRBV11-2 and TRBJ2-5, is EAGVAQSPRYKIIEKRQSVAFWCNPISGHATLYWYQQILGQGPKLLIQFQNNGVVDDSQLPKDRFSAERLKGVDSTLKIQPAKLEDSAVYLCASSSPRGKYQETQYFGPGTRLLVL.